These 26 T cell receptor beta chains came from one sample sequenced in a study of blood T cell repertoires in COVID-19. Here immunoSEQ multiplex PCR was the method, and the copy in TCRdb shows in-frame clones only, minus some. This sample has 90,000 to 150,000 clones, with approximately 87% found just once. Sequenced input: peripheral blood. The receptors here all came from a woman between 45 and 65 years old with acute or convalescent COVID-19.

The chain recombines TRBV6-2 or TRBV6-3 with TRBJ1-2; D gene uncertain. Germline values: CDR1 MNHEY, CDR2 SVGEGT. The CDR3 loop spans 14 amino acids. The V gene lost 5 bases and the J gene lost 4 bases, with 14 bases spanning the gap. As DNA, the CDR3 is TGTGCCAGCAGTCCCCCACAGAGCCTCTATGGCTACACCTTC. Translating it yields CASSPPQSLYGYTF.

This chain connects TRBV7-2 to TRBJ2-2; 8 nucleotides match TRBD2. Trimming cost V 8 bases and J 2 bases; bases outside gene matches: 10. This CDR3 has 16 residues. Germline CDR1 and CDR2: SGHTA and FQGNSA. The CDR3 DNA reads TGTGCCAGCCCCATCGGGAGGGCTAGAAACACCGGGGAGCTGTTTTTT. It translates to CASPIGRARNTGELFF.

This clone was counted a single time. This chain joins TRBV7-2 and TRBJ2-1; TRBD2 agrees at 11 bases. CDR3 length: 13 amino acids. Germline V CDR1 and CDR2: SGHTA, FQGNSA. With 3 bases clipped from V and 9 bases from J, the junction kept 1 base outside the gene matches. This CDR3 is CASSLGLAAEQFF. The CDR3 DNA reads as TGTGCCAGCAGCTTGGGACTAGCGGCTGAGCAGTTCTTC.

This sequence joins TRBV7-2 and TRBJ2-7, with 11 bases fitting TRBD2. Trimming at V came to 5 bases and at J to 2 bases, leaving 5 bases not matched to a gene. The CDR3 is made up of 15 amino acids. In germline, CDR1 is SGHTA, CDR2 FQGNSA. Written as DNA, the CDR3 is TGTGCCAGCAGCCCCGGGACTAGCGGAACCTACGAGCAGTACTTC. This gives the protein CASSPGTSGTYEQYF.

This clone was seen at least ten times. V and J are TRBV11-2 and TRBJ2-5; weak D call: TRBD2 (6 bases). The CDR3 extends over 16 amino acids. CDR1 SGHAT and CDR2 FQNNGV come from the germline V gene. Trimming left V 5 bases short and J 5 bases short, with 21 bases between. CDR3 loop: CASSPTLSGSGETQYF. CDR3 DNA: TGTGCCAGCAGCCCAACCTTGAGCGGGTCAGGGGAGACCCAGTACTTC.

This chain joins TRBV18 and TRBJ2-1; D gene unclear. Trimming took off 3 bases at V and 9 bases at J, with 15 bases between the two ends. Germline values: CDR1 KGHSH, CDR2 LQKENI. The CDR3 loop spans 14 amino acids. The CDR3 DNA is TGTGCCAGCTCACCCATGCAGGTGACCCCTGAGCAGTTCTTC. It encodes CASSPMQVTPEQFF.

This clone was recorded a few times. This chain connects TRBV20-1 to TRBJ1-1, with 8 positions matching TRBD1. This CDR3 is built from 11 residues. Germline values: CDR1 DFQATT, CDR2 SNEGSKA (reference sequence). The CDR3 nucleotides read TGCAGGGGGACAGGTGGGACTGAAGCTTTCTTT. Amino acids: CRGTGGTEAFF.

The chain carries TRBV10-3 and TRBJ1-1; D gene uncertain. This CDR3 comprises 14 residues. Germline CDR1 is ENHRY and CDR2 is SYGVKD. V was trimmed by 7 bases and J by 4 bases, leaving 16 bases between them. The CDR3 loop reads CAITTQRVGTEAFF. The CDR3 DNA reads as TGTGCCATCACCACCCAACGAGTCGGCACTGAAGCTTTCTTT.

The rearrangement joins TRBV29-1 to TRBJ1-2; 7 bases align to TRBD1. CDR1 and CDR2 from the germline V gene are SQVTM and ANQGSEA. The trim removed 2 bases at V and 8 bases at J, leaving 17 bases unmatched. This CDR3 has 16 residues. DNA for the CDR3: TGCAGCGTTGAACTTTATTGGGGGACAGCCTCCAGCGGCTACACCTTC. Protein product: CSVELYWGTASSGYTF.

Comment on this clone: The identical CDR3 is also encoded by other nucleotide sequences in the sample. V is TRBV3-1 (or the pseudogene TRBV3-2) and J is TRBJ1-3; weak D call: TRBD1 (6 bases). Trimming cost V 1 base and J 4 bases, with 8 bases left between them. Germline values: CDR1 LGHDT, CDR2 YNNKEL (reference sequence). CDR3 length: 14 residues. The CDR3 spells CASSQGTAGNTIYF. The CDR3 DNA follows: TGTGCCAGCAGCCAAGGGACAGCGGGAAACACCATATATTTT.

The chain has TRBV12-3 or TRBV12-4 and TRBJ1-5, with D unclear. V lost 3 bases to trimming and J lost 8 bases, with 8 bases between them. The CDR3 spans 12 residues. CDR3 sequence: CASSLLGEPQHF. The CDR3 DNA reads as TGTGCCAGCAGTTTGTTGGGAGAGCCCCAGCATTTT.

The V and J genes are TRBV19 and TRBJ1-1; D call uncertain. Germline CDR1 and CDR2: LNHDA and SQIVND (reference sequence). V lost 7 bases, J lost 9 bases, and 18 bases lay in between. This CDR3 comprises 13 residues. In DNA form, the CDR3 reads TGTGCCAGTACTCCTACGGGCCACGGGAAAGCTTTCTTT. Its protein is CASTPTGHGKAFF.

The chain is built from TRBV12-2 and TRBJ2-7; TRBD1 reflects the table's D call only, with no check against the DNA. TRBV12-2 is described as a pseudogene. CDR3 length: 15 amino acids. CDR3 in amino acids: CASRLEGTGENEQYF. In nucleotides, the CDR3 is TGTGCAAGTCGCTTAGAGGGGACAGGGGAGAACGAGCAGTACTTC.

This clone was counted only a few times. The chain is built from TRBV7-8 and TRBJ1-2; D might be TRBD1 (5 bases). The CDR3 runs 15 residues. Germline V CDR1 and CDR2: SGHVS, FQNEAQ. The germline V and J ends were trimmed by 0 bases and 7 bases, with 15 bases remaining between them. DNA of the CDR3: TGTGCCAGCAGCTTAGCTGCAGGGTTTGGTGGTGGCTACACCTTC. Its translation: CASSLAAGFGGGYTF.

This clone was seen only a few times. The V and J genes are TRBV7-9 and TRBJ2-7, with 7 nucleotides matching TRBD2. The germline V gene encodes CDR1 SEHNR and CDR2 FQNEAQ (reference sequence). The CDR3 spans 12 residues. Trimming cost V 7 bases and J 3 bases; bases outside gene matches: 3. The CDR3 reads CASNPGGYEQYF. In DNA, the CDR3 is TGTGCCAGCAATCCGGGAGGCTACGAGCAGTACTTC.

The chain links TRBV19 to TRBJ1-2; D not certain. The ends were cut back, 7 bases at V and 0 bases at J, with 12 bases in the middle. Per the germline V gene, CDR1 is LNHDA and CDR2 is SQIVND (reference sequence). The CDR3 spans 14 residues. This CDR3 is CASTLIGANYGYTF. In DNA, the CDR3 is TGTGCCAGTACCCTTATAGGAGCTAACTATGGCTACACCTTC.

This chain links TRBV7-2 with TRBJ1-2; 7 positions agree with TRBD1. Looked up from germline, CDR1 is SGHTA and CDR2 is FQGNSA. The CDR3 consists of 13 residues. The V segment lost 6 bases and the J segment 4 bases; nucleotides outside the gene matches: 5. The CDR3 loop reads CASRTPGGYGYTF. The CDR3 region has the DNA TGTGCCAGCAGGACCCCAGGGGGCTATGGCTACACCTTC.

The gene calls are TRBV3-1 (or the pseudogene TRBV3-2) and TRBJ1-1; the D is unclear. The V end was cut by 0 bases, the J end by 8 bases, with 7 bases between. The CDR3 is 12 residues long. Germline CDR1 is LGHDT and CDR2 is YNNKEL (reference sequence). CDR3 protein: CASSQDPGEAFF. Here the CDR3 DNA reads TGTGCCAGCAGCCAAGACCCGGGGGAAGCTTTCTTT.

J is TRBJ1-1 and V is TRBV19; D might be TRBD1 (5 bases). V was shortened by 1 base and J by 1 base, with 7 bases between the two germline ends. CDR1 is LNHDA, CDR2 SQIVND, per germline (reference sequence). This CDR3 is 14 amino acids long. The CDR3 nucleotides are TGTGCCAGTAGTATAGGGGGGGAGAACACTGAAGCTTTCTTT. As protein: CASSIGGENTEAFF.

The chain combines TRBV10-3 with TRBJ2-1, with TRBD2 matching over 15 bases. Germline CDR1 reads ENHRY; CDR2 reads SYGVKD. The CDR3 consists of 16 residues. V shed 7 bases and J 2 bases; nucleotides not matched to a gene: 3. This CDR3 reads CAITGLAGGAYNEQFF. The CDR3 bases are TGTGCCATCACCGGACTAGCGGGAGGGGCCTACAATGAGCAGTTCTTC.

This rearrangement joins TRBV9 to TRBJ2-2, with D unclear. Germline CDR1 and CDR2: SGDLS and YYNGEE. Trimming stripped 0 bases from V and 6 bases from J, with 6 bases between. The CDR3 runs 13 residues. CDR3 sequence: CASSVDSPGELFF. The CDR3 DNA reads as TGTGCCAGCAGCGTAGATTCTCCCGGGGAGCTGTTTTTT.

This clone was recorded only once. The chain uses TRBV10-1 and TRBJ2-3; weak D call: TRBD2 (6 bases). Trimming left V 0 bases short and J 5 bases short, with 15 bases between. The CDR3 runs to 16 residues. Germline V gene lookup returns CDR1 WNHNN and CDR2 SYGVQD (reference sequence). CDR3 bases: TGCGCCAGCAGTGAGTCGACTCCGGGAGTAGGAGATACGCAGTATTTT. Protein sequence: CASSESTPGVGDTQYF.

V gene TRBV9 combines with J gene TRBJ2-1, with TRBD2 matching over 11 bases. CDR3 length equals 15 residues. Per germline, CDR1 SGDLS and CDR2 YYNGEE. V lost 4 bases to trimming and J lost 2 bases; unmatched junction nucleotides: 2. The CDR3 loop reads CASSPTSGTYNEQFF. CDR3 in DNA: TGTGCCAGCAGCCCGACTAGCGGGACCTACAATGAGCAGTTCTTC.

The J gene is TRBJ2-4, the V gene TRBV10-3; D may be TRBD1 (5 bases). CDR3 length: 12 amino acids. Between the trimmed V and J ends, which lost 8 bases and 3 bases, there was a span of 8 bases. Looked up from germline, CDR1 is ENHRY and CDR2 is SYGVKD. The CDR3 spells CAISTVKNIQYF. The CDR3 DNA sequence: TGTGCCATCTCGACAGTCAAAAACATTCAGTACTTC.

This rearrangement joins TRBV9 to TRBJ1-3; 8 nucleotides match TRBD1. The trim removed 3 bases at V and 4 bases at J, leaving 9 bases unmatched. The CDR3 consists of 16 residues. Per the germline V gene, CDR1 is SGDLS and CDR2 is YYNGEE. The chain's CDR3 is CASSGQGRLRGNTIYF. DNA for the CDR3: TGTGCCAGCAGCGGACAGGGGAGACTTAGGGGAAACACCATATATTTT.

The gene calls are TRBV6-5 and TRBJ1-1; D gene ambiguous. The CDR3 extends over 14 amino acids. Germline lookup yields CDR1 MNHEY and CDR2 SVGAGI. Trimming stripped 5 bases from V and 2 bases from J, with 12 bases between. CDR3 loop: CASSKTGVNTEAFF. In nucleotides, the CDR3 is TGTGCCAGCAGTAAAACTGGAGTTAACACTGAAGCTTTCTTT.